This T cell receptor (beta chain) was found in a study of T cell responses to AZD1222 COVID-19 vaccine. Clones were sequenced by immunoSEQ multiplex PCR, and TCRdb holds only the in-frame ones, with some missing. The sample records around 180,000 clones, over 75% being singletons. For this clone: Its antigen is undetermined.

V lost 5 bases to trimming and J lost 0 bases, with 12 bases between them. This CDR3 is 15 amino acids long. Germline V gene sequence: CDR1 ENHRY, CDR2 SYGVKD. Findings of the study overall: Within unmutated variant regions lay the reported targets of nearly half of spike-specific TCRs.

The sample was peripheral blood, taken on day 0 of AZD1222 vaccination. V is TRBV10-3 and J is TRBJ2-3; possible D gene TRBD2, 6 bases. The origin of this receptor is an adult in good health. The CDR3 nucleotides are TGTGCCATCAGTTACCAAGGGACTAGCACAGATACGCAGTATTTT. Its translation: CAISYQGTSTDTQYF.